This entry features one T cell receptor beta chain sequence. The assay was immunoSEQ multiplex PCR, and TCRdb's table has in-frame clones only and misses some. The data contain under 70,000 clones, around 92% of them seen just once; the ten biggest clones take up approximately 2%. This entry belongs to a study of T cell changes during pregnancy in multiple sclerosis. The CDR3 is 14 residues long. The germline CDR1 and CDR2 sequences are SGHNT and YYREEE (reference sequence). The V gene end was trimmed by 4 bases and the J gene end by 7 bases; junction bases not matched to a gene: 8. The source material was peripheral blood, sampled in the third trimester of pregnancy. This TCR was sampled from a female donor in good health, enrolled as a control in a pregnancy study. The genes are TRBV5-4 and TRBJ2-1; 7 positions agree with TRBD1. Written as DNA, the CDR3 is TGTGCCAGCAGCCGTGACAGGGTCTTAAATGAGCAGTTCTTC. It codes for CASSRDRVLNEQFF.